These 29 T cell receptor beta chains came from one sample sequenced in a study of T cells in Graves' hyperthyroidism and ophthalmopathy. Amplification of TCR beta CDR3 regions used RNA as the template. HTBI primers were used for first-round RT-PCR of the TCR CDR3. TCRdb re-called the multiplex PCR reads with MiXCR, one entry per CDR3 protein. The sample includes hundreds of thousands of distinct CDR3 sequences, around 15% of them seen just once. The specimen was blood. The source is a woman aged 40 to 50 with Graves' hyperthyroidism.

This clonotype was detected a few times. V gene TRBV11-3 combines with J gene TRBJ2-5, with 10 bases lining up with TRBD2. The J segment lost 3 bases and the V segment lost 5 bases, leaving 9 bases of the junction unmatched. Germline CDR1 SGHNT, CDR2 YENEEA. The CDR3 covers 16 residues. The DNA of the CDR3 is TGTGCCAGCAGCCCCCCCGGACTAGCGGAAAAAGAGACCCAGTACTTC. Amino acid sequence: CASSPPGLAEKETQYF.

This clonotype was seen repeatedly, ten times or more. Mismatch with germline at one junction end may stem from a read error. The gene calls are TRBV7-9 and TRBJ2-6; TRBD2 agrees at 9 bases. Germline assignment: CDR1 SEHNR and CDR2 FQNEAQ (reference sequence). CDR3 length: 15 amino acids. The CDR3 sequence: CASSLAGAGANVLTF. CDR3 DNA sequence: TGTGCCAGCAGTTTAGCGGGGGCTGGGGCCAACGTCCTGACTTTC.

In the case of this clonotype: A much larger clone is a single base away; this may be a read error. This chain joins TRBV11-2 and TRBJ2-3, with 13 nucleotides matching TRBD2. The CDR3 is made up of 15 amino acids. V shed 5 bases and J 6 bases; nucleotides not matched to a gene: 5. Germline CDR1 SGHAT, CDR2 FQNNGV. The CDR3 nucleotides are TGTGCCAGCAGCCCGGGACTAGCGGGGATCGATACGCAGTATTTT. The encoded protein is CASSPGLAGIDTQYF.

The V gene is TRBV6-1, the J gene TRBJ2-1, with D perhaps matching TRBD2 (6 bases). This CDR3 is built from 14 residues. Germline assignment: CDR1 MNHNS and CDR2 SASEGT. Trimming shortened V by 3 bases and J by 4 bases, and 10 bases separated the two germline ends. The chain's CDR3 is CASSDWTTYNEQFF. CDR3 sequence (DNA): TGTGCCAGCAGTGATTGGACTACATACAATGAGCAGTTCTTC.

The gene calls are TRBV20-1 and TRBJ2-7; possible D gene TRBD1, 5 bases. This CDR3 region has 13 residues. Germline V gene data show CDR1 as DFQATT and CDR2 as SNEGSKA (reference sequence). Deletions cut 2 bases from V and 6 bases from J, with 14 bases between. CDR3 bases: TGCAGTGCTAGAAACGCTAGGGGAACCGAGCAGTACTTC. Translated, it gives CSARNARGTEQYF.

This clonotype showed up many times. J is TRBJ1-5 and V is TRBV12-3 or TRBV12-4; 8 bases line up with TRBD1. CDR3 size: 16 residues. Losses at the gene ends were 7 bases for V and 3 bases for J; bases not matched to a gene: 11. In DNA form, the CDR3 reads TGTGCCAGCATGACTACCGGACAGGGACCCAATCAGCCCCAGCATTTT. This sequence encodes CASMTTGQGPNQPQHF.

This clonotype was seen a few times. The rearrangement uses TRBV11-1 and TRBJ2-1, with 14 bases identical to TRBD2. The CDR3 totals 18 residues. Germline V gene lookup returns CDR1 SGHAT and CDR2 FQDESV (reference sequence). J lost 0 bases, V lost 1 base, and 2 bases had no gene match. CDR3 nucleotide sequence: TGTGCCAGCAGCTTAGGACTAGCGGGAGGGAACTCCTACAATGAGCAGTTCTTC. Translating gives CASSLGLAGGNSYNEQFF.

The V and J genes are TRBV18 and TRBJ2-2; D is possibly TRBD1 (6 bases). Trimming took 10 bases from V and 2 from J, leaving 14 bases between them. The length of the CDR3 is 14 residues. Germline V lookup: CDR1 KGHSH, CDR2 LQKENI. The CDR3 is CANSRTENTGELFF. The CDR3 nucleotides are TGTGCCAACTCGCGGACAGAAAACACCGGGGAGCTGTTTTTT. The full variable domain, with the rest looked up from reference TRBV18 and TRBJ2-2, is NAGVMQNPRHLVRRRGQEARLRCSPMKGHSHVYWYRQLPEEGLKFMVYLQKENIIDESGMPKERFSAEFPKEGPSILRIQQVVRGDSAAYFCANSRTENTGELFFGEGSRLTVL.

This clonotype came up many times. The CDR3 spells CSAGTSGSSTDTQYF. DNA of the CDR3: TGCAGTGCAGGGACTAGCGGGTCAAGCACAGATACGCAGTATTTT. This rearrangement joins TRBV20-1 to TRBJ2-3; 12 positions match TRBD2. The CDR3 runs 15 residues. Losses at the gene ends were 6 bases for V and 0 bases for J; bases not matched to a gene: 4. Germline values: CDR1 DFQATT, CDR2 SNEGSKA (reference sequence).

The table lists this clonotype with many counts. The chain links TRBV6-1 to TRBJ2-7, with D hard to call. CDR1 and CDR2 from the germline V gene are MNHNS and SASEGT. V was shortened by 2 bases and J by 3 bases, with 17 bases between the two germline ends. This CDR3 region has 16 residues. The CDR3 reads CASSEIAQLFLYEQYF. The DNA for the CDR3 is TGTGCCAGCAGTGAAATAGCACAGCTGTTTCTCTACGAGCAGTACTTC.

Comments on this clonotype: One end of the junction is discordant with germline, which a read error may explain. This chain uses TRBV6-6 with TRBJ2-1, with TRBD2 as a possible D gene (6 bases). CDR3 length: 15 residues. Germline V lookup: CDR1 MNHNY, CDR2 SVGAGI (reference sequence). The CDR3 here is CASRYSSGDYNEQFF. CDR3 coding DNA: TGTGCCAGCAGGTACTCCTCGGGAGACTACAATGAGCAGTTCTTC.

This clonotype was found many times. The rearrangement links TRBV27 to TRBJ2-3; D is perhaps TRBD1 (5 bases). Between the trimmed V and J ends, which lost 8 bases and 6 bases, there was a span of 12 bases. The CDR3 is made up of 12 amino acids. Per the germline V gene, CDR1 is MNHEY and CDR2 is SMNVEV (reference sequence). The CDR3 sequence is CASRRGPDTQYF. As DNA, the CDR3 is TGTGCCAGCCGTAGGGGCCCGGATACGCAGTATTTT.

This sequence joins TRBV5-1 and TRBJ1-3, with 7 positions matching TRBD1. Per germline, CDR1 SGHRS and CDR2 YFSETQ. The CDR3 totals 15 residues. J lost 0 bases, V lost 3 bases, and 3 bases had no gene match. The CDR3 loop is CASSSGDSSGNTIYF. The CDR3 DNA reads as TGCGCCAGCAGCTCCGGGGACAGCTCTGGAAACACCATATATTTT.

This clonotype was seen more than once but under ten times. The gene calls are TRBV20-1 and TRBJ2-7; 12 bases align to TRBD2. CDR3 length: 17 amino acids. The germline V gene encodes CDR1 DFQATT and CDR2 SNEGSKA (reference sequence). Trimming removed 3 bases from V and 5 bases from J; junction bases left unmatched: 14. DNA for the CDR3: TGCAGTGCTAGTGGACTAGCGGGAAAGGATGGGGTTAACGAGCAGTACTTC. This translates into CSASGLAGKDGVNEQYF.

The table lists this clonotype with many counts. The V call is TRBV28, the J call TRBJ1-1; D remains unclear. Trimming took 6 bases from V and 7 from J, leaving 9 bases between them. The CDR3 runs to 11 residues. Germline-derived CDR1 and CDR2 are MDHEN and SYDVKM. DNA of the CDR3: TGTGCCAGCAGATCCCCAGGTGAAGCTTTCTTT. Encoded protein: CASRSPGEAFF.

This clonotype appeared many times. V and J are TRBV28 and TRBJ2-3, with D uncertain. V was pared by 3 bases and J by 4 bases, with 8 bases between. The CDR3 has 13 amino acids. Germline loops: CDR1 MDHEN, CDR2 SYDVKM. This CDR3 is CASSLQVPDTQYF. DNA of the CDR3: TGTGCCAGCAGTTTGCAGGTCCCAGATACGCAGTATTTT. Full variable domain (rest looked up from reference TRBV28 and TRBJ2-3): DVKVTQSSRYLVKRTGEKVFLECVQDMDHENMFWYRQDPGLGLRLIYFSYDVKMKEKGDIPEGYSVSREKKERFSLILESASTNQTSMYLCASSLQVPDTQYFGPGTRLTVL.

This clonotype was recorded at least ten times. The rearrangement joins TRBV2 to TRBJ2-6, with unresolved D. The CDR3 has 15 residues. V lost 2 bases to trimming and J lost 0 bases, with 5 bases between them. The germline V gene has CDR1 SNHLY and CDR2 FYNNEI. CDR3 DNA: TGTGCCAGCAGTGAAATCCGCTCTGGGGCCAACGTCCTGACTTTC. Its translation: CASSEIRSGANVLTF.

This clonotype was picked up many times. V usage is TRBV7-2 and J usage is TRBJ1-5; no clear D gene. Trimming shortened V by 1 base and J by 4 bases, and 8 bases separated the two germline ends. CDR1 is SGHTA and CDR2 is FQGNSA in the germline V gene. The CDR3 spans 14 residues. The CDR3 coding sequence is TGTGCCAGCAGCTTAGTTGACATTAATCAGCCCCAGCATTTT. Translation: CASSLVDINQPQHF. Based on the CDR3 plus reference TRBV7-2 and TRBJ1-5, the full variable domain is GAGVSQSPSNKVTEKGKDVELRCDPISGHTALYWYRQSLGQGLEFLIYFQGNSAPDKSGLPSDRFSAERTGGSVSTLTIQRTQQEDSAVYLCASSLVDINQPQHFGDGTRLSIL.

The V and J genes are TRBV20-1 and TRBJ2-2, with D tentatively TRBD2 (6 bases). The CDR3 is 15 residues long. Germline V gene lookup returns CDR1 DFQATT and CDR2 SNEGSKA (reference sequence). The V gene lost 6 bases and the J gene lost 0 bases, with 14 bases spanning the gap. CDR3 sequence: CSATIAEANTGELFF. In nucleotides, the CDR3 is TGCAGTGCCACTATAGCGGAAGCGAACACCGGGGAGCTGTTTTTT.

This clonotype was detected only a few times. The chain employs TRBV20-1 and TRBJ2-3; 11 bases are shared with TRBD2. V lost 2 bases to trimming and J lost 4 bases; unmatched junction nucleotides: 11. Germline CDR1 DFQATT, CDR2 SNEGSKA (reference sequence). There are 17 residues in the CDR3. CDR3 sequence reads: CSARYYSGRATADTQYF. The DNA of the CDR3 is TGCAGTGCTAGATACTATAGCGGGAGGGCCACGGCAGATACGCAGTATTTT.

This clonotype showed up many times. The V call is TRBV6-1, the J call TRBJ2-7; D gene unclear. CDR1 is MNHNS and CDR2 is SASEGT in the germline V gene. Trimming cost V 4 bases and J 6 bases, with 10 bases left between them. The CDR3 has 12 residues. The CDR3 nucleotides are TGTGCCAGCAGTGTGACGGCTCTCGAGCAGTACTTC. Amino acid sequence: CASSVTALEQYF.

The chain combines TRBV12-3 or TRBV12-4 with TRBJ1-3; maybe TRBD1 (5 bases). This CDR3 is 14 amino acids long. V lost 3 bases to trimming and J lost 3 bases, with 9 bases between them. Here the CDR3 DNA reads TGTGCCAGCAGTTTGACAGACTTTGGAAACACCATATATTTT. Translating it yields CASSLTDFGNTIYF.

This clonotype showed up many times. The chain employs TRBV28 and TRBJ2-3; TRBD2 is a possible D gene (5 bases). This CDR3 region has 15 residues. V lost 6 bases and J lost 5, with 18 bases in between. Germline values: CDR1 MDHEN, CDR2 SYDVKM. The CDR3, as DNA: TGTGCCAGCAGCCTGGACCAGGCGGCGGGAGATACGCAGTATTTT. It yields the protein CASSLDQAAGDTQYF.

This clonotype has ten or more counts. The rearrangement joins TRBV12-3 or TRBV12-4 to TRBJ1-2; D is unresolved. Trimming removed 6 bases from V and 4 bases from J, with 18 bases in between. CDR3 length: 15 amino acids. As DNA, the CDR3 is TGTGCCAGCAGAAAAGAGGTAGGGCGGATCTATGGCTACACCTTC. This gives the protein CASRKEVGRIYGYTF.

CDR3 coding DNA: TGTGCCAGCAGCCCCGGACGGGAGGAGAACACTGAAGCTTTCTTT. It specifies CASSPGREENTEAFF. The chain combines TRBV7-9 with TRBJ1-1; D not resolved. Trimming took off 5 bases at V and 1 base at J, with 14 bases between the two ends. The CDR3 is 15 amino acids. Germline V gene data show CDR1 as SEHNR and CDR2 as FQNEAQ (reference sequence).

Ten or more counts support this clonotype. The gene calls are TRBV27 and TRBJ2-7; 11 positions agree with TRBD2. The V gene's germline CDR1 is MNHEY and CDR2 SMNVEV (reference sequence). V trimming: 4 bases; J trimming: 7 bases; junction bases outside the gene matches: 9. CDR3 size: 15 residues. The CDR3 protein is CASSSPASGRREQYF. CDR3 DNA: TGTGCCAGCAGTTCCCCAGCTAGCGGGAGGAGAGAGCAGTACTTC.

This clonotype came up many times. The genes are TRBV7-8 and TRBJ1-2, with D uncertain. CDR1 and CDR2 from the germline V gene are SGHVS and FQNEAQ. The V end lost 1 base, the J end lost 8 bases, and 11 bases lay between the germline ends. CDR3 length: 13 residues. CDR3 sequence reads: CASSLGRDGGYTF. The CDR3, as DNA: TGTGCCAGCAGCTTAGGCCGCGACGGCGGCTACACCTTC.

This clonotype occurred many times. V gene TRBV3-1 combines with J gene TRBJ2-3; D unresolved. Between the trimmed V and J ends, which lost 0 bases and 2 bases, there was a span of 9 bases. CDR3 length equals 15 residues. Per germline, CDR1 LGHDT and CDR2 YNNKEL (reference sequence). The CDR3 region has the DNA TGTGCCAGCAGCCAAGAACTCTATAACACAGATACGCAGTATTTT. This sequence encodes CASSQELYNTDTQYF.

The table lists this clonotype with many counts. The chain uses TRBV3-1 and TRBJ1-2; no firm D call. The CDR3 extends over 11 amino acids. Trimming removed 4 bases at V and 7 bases at J, with 7 bases between. In germline, CDR1 is LGHDT, CDR2 YNNKEL (reference sequence). In nucleotides, the CDR3 is TGTGCCAGCAGCCCGGGGTTTGGCTACACCTTC. Its protein is CASSPGFGYTF.